This record covers a single TCR beta chain. Antigen unknown. Investigators amplified TCR beta CDR3 regions from RNA transcripts. First-round RT-PCR employed HTBI primers, with a second-round multiplex PCR after it. A single record per CDR3 protein comes from TCRdb applying MiXCR to the multiplex PCR reads. The sample shows about 500,000 distinct CDR3 sequences, under 45% of them seen only once. The entry originates in a study of Graves' ophthalmopathy and Graves' hyperthyroidism. Germline CDR1 and CDR2: LNHDA and SQIVND (reference sequence). This CDR3 has 14 amino acids. V lost 6 bases, J lost 6 bases, and 16 bases lay in between. Among the hyperthyroidism patients, all were newly diagnosed, aged 18 to 65, with under 2 months' duration. Study-level findings and limits: Blood shared most expanded thyroid clonotypes above 0.001 frequency.

The chain uses TRBV19 and TRBJ2-3, with D possibly being TRBD2 (6 bases). This clonotype was sampled from an adult man with Graves' hyperthyroidism. Sequencing used peripheral blood or thyroid tissue (not recorded which). In DNA, the CDR3 is TGTGCCAGTAGACCGGGGGTAGGAGAGGATACGCAGTATTTT. Its protein is CASRPGVGEDTQYF.